This passage covers 26 T cell receptor beta chains from one sample sequenced in a study of vaccination and CD4 T cells after COVID-19. The study sequenced cultured CD4+ T cell DNA using the Oncomine TCR Beta short-read assay. TCRdb called the PCR reads again in MiXCR, with one record for every CDR3 protein. The table includes roughly 8,700 distinct CDR3 sequences, roughly 23% detected once. Their cognate antigens are unknown. Documented treatment: roughly 10-day PBMC culture with coronavirus spike peptide pools or control peptides (ViraFEST assay). The sequencing sample was made of cultured CD4+ T cells from blood. The source is a human donor with COVID-19.

In DNA form, the CDR3 reads TGTGCCAGTAGTATGACTGGGGCCAACGTCCTGACTTTC. This sequence encodes CASSMTGANVLTF. J is TRBJ2-6 and V is TRBV19; D unresolved. Per the germline V gene, CDR1 is LNHDA and CDR2 is SQIVND (reference sequence). V was trimmed by 3 bases and J by 2 bases, leaving 2 bases between them. The CDR3 loop spans 13 amino acids.

V gene TRBV2 combines with J gene TRBJ2-3; 7 bases match TRBD1. The CDR3 sequence is 15 residues long. The ends lost 4 bases at V and 0 bases at J; junction bases unmatched: 4. Germline assignment: CDR1 SNHLY and CDR2 FYNNEI. This CDR3 is CASSGGQASTDTQYF. DNA of the CDR3: TGTGCCAGCAGTGGCGGACAGGCTAGCACAGATACGCAGTATTTT.

This chain uses TRBV19 with TRBJ2-5, with TRBD1 identical over 10 bases. The length of the CDR3 is 14 residues. The junction had 0 bases not matched to a gene; V was cut back by 1 base and J by 4 bases. Germline values: CDR1 LNHDA, CDR2 SQIVND (reference sequence). CDR3 DNA sequence: TGTGCCAGTAGTATAGGGACAGGGGGAGAGACCCAGTACTTC. Translated, it gives CASSIGTGGETQYF. Drawing the rest from reference TRBV19 and TRBJ2-5, the complete variable domain is DGGITQSPKYLFRKEGQNVTLSCEQNLNHDAMYWYRQDPGQGLRLIYYSQIVNDFQKGDIAEGYSVSREKKESFPLTVTSAQKNPTAFYLCASSIGTGGETQYFGPGTRLLVL.

By its share, this clonotype is medium-sized (0.01 to 0.1%). The chain links TRBV7-6 to TRBJ1-6, with D possibly being TRBD1 (6 bases). The CDR3 runs to 15 residues. V lost 3 bases and J lost 8, with 14 bases in between. CDR1 is SGHVS and CDR2 is FNYEAQ in the germline V gene. CDR3 sequence reads: CASSFGGGSDSPLHF. The CDR3 DNA follows: TGTGCCAGCAGCTTTGGCGGGGGCTCGGATTCACCCCTCCACTTT. The full variable domain, completed using reference TRBV7-6 and TRBJ1-6, is GAGVSQSPRYKVTKRGQDVALRCDPISGHVSLYWYRQALGQGPEFLTYFNYEAQQDKSGLPNDRFSAERPEGSISTLTIQRTEQRDSAMYRCASSFGGGSDSPLHFGNGTRLTVT.

This chain connects TRBV2 to TRBJ2-3, with TRBD2 identical over 12 bases. Trimming removed 4 bases from V and 11 bases from J; junction bases left unmatched: 13. CDR3 length: 16 amino acids. In germline, CDR1 is SNHLY, CDR2 FYNNEI. CDR3 coding DNA: TGTGCCAGCAGTGGACGGTCTAGCGGGGGGGGACGGGGGCAGTATTTT. Residues: CASSGRSSGGGRGQYF.

Turning to this clonotype: Since a much larger clone is just one base distant, this may be a read error. This sequence joins TRBV19 and TRBJ1-6; D gene unclear. The CDR3 consists of 17 residues. In germline, CDR1 is LNHDA, CDR2 SQIVND (reference sequence). CDR3 sequence (DNA): TGTGCCAGTAGCAGATGGGAGGTCCTTCCCTATAATTCACCCCCCCACTTT. It codes for CASSRWEVLPYNSPPHF.

The rearrangement uses TRBV2 and TRBJ1-2, with 10 bases lining up with TRBD1. This CDR3 has 17 amino acids. Losses at the gene ends were 6 bases for V and 2 bases for J; bases not matched to a gene: 12. CDR1 and CDR2 (germline): SNHLY, FYNNEI. The CDR3 DNA reads as TGTGCCAGCAGAGTACAGACAGGGGGCGTTGGAAACTATGGCTACACCTTC. It translates to CASRVQTGGVGNYGYTF.

In this sample, this clonotype turned up a few times. The V and J genes are TRBV7-2 and TRBJ1-4; 7 nucleotides match TRBD1. The CDR3 is 17 amino acids. Trimming took 4 bases from V and 4 from J; bases not matched to a gene: 12. Germline assignment: CDR1 SGHTA and CDR2 FQGNSA. The CDR3 nucleotides are TGTGCCAGCAGCTCTCGGACAGGCGGGACCTTTAATGAAAAACTGTTTTTT. Translation gives CASSSRTGGTFNEKLFF. Variable domain in full (rest from reference TRBV7-2 and TRBJ1-4): GAGVSQSPSNKVTEKGKDVELRCDPISGHTALYWYRQSLGQGLEFLIYFQGNSAPDKSGLPSDRFSAERTGGSVSTLTIQRTQQEDSAVYLCASSSRTGGTFNEKLFFGSGTQLSVL.

This chain connects TRBV5-8 to TRBJ1-6; D is ambiguous. There are 15 residues in the CDR3. Looked up from germline, CDR1 is SGHTS and CDR2 is YDEGEE. The germline V and J ends were trimmed by 4 bases and 7 bases, with 15 bases remaining between them. CDR3 nucleotide sequence: TGTGCCAGCAGCATTCGAGGGCCAGCCAATTCACCCCTCCACTTT. It specifies CASSIRGPANSPLHF.

The V call is TRBV5-4, the J call TRBJ2-1; 11 nucleotides agree with TRBD2. Trimming at V came to 4 bases and at J to 2 bases, leaving 5 bases not matched to a gene. This CDR3 is built from 16 residues. CDR1 is SGHNT and CDR2 is YYREEE in the germline V gene (reference sequence). The CDR3 DNA sequence: TGTGCCAGCAGCCCGGGGACTAGCGGTACCTACAATGAGCAGTTCTTC. Translating gives CASSPGTSGTYNEQFF.

This clonotype was picked up a small number of times. V and J are TRBV27 and TRBJ2-7; 10 bases fit TRBD1. The ends lost 2 bases at V and 7 bases at J; junction bases unmatched: 8. Germline-derived CDR1 and CDR2 are MNHEY and SMNVEV (reference sequence). CDR3 length equals 15 residues. CDR3 residues: CASSLSPGQGSEQYF. DNA for the CDR3: TGTGCCAGCAGTTTAAGTCCGGGACAGGGGAGTGAGCAGTACTTC.

V and J are TRBV11-2 and TRBJ1-6; 7 bases fit TRBD1. The J segment lost 7 bases and the V segment lost 5 bases, leaving 14 bases of the junction unmatched. The germline V gene encodes CDR1 SGHAT and CDR2 FQNNGV. The CDR3 spans 17 residues. As DNA, the CDR3 is TGTGCCAGCAGCCTAATTTTGGTGACAGGGCTAAATTCACCCCTCCACTTT. Translated, it gives CASSLILVTGLNSPLHF.

This clonotype is termed large. This chain uses TRBV20-1 with TRBJ2-4; maybe TRBD1 (5 bases). CDR1 DFQATT and CDR2 SNEGSKA come from the germline V gene (reference sequence). Trimming removed 7 bases from V and 1 base from J, with 8 bases in between. This CDR3 has 12 amino acids. Here the CDR3 reads CSGRDAKNIQYF. The CDR3 DNA sequence: TGCAGTGGCAGGGATGCCAAAAACATTCAGTACTTC.

Relative to its sample, this clonotype is medium-sized. The chain has TRBV20-1 and TRBJ1-5; TRBD1 matches 8 bases. Germline lookup yields CDR1 DFQATT and CDR2 SNEGSKA (reference sequence). The trim removed 5 bases at V and 1 base at J, leaving 13 bases unmatched. The CDR3 has 17 amino acids. CDR3 bases: TGCAGTGCTGGGGGATTTCAGGGGGCAGCCAGCAATCAGCCCCAGCATTTT. Encoded protein: CSAGGFQGAASNQPQHF.

A few counts support this clonotype. The V call is TRBV19, the J call TRBJ2-7; 11 bases line up with TRBD2. This CDR3 has 15 amino acids. The junction had 10 bases not matched to a gene; V was cut back by 6 bases and J by 6 bases. Germline V gene lookup returns CDR1 LNHDA and CDR2 SQIVND (reference sequence). The CDR3 reads CASSTNLAGGAEQYF. CDR3 in DNA: TGTGCCAGTAGCACCAATCTAGCGGGGGGAGCCGAGCAGTACTTC.

This clonotype ranks as medium-sized. The V gene is TRBV27, the J gene TRBJ1-3; D uncertain. Deletions cut 1 base from V and 0 bases from J, with 7 bases between. The CDR3 contains 15 residues. Germline lookup yields CDR1 MNHEY and CDR2 SMNVEV (reference sequence). This chain's CDR3 is CASSLYSFSGNTIYF. CDR3 coding DNA: TGTGCCAGCAGTTTATACTCCTTCTCTGGAAACACCATATATTTT.

This clonotype has a handful of counts. This chain uses TRBV5-1 with TRBJ1-1; no definite D call. Trimming left V 6 bases short and J 0 bases short, with 18 bases between. The CDR3 is 16 amino acids. CDR1 is SGHRS, CDR2 YFSETQ, per germline. CDR3 sequence (DNA): TGCGCCAGCACGTCAAGCCTACAGCCGATGAACACTGAAGCTTTCTTT. Its translation: CASTSSLQPMNTEAFF.

The chain recombines TRBV5-1 with TRBJ1-2; 7 positions agree with TRBD1. The V and J ends lost 4 bases and 6 bases, in that order; junction bases with no gene match: 3. CDR1 is SGHRS and CDR2 is YFSETQ in the germline V gene. This CDR3 has 12 residues. The CDR3 nucleotides read TGCGCCAGCAGCACCGACAGGGATGGCTACACCTTC. Encoded protein: CASSTDRDGYTF.

The chain combines TRBV5-6 with TRBJ2-3; 13 bases map to TRBD2. V lost 2 bases, J lost 1 base, and 13 bases stayed unmatched. Germline V gives CDR1 SGHDT, CDR2 YYEEEE. The CDR3 loop spans 20 amino acids. The CDR3 bases are TGTGCCAGCAGCTTCTGGACTAGCGGGGGCTCCGCCCAAGGCACAGATACGCAGTATTTT. It translates to CASSFWTSGGSAQGTDTQYF.

Judged by abundance, this clonotype is medium-sized. This chain links TRBV10-3 with TRBJ1-2; 10 positions agree with TRBD1. Trimming at V came to 6 bases and at J to 10 bases, leaving 5 bases not matched to a gene. This CDR3 spans 12 amino acids. CDR1 is ENHRY and CDR2 is SYGVKD in the germline V gene. As DNA, the CDR3 is TGTGCCATCAGGGGGACAGGGGTCGTCTACACCTTC. It codes for CAIRGTGVVYTF.

As concerns this clonotype: No DNA is shown, since the ends of the CDR3 on it are uncertain; the CDR3 is the one TCRdb lists. This chain links TRBV12-3 or TRBV12-4 with TRBJ2-5. The length of the CDR3 is 12 amino acids, counting both ends. This CDR3 is CASSSSGETQYF.

The chain combines TRBV27 with TRBJ2-6; 8 nucleotides agree with TRBD1. V gave up 0 bases and J gave up 0 bases; unmatched junction bases: 4. Per the germline V gene, CDR1 is MNHEY and CDR2 is SMNVEV (reference sequence). CDR3 length: 18 residues. The CDR3 coding sequence is TGTGCCAGCAGTTTATCTGGGACAGGCTACTCTGGGGCCAACGTCCTGACTTTC. It specifies CASSLSGTGYSGANVLTF.

The V and J genes are TRBV24-1 and TRBJ2-2; TRBD1 matches at 7 bases. CDR3 length: 15 amino acids. Germline assignment: CDR1 KGHDR and CDR2 SFDVKD. J was trimmed by 1 base and V by 3 bases; bases with no gene match: 1. CDR3 in DNA: TGTGCCACCAGTGATCGACAGGGGAACACCGGGGAGCTGTTTTTT. Protein product: CATSDRQGNTGELFF.

This clonotype has more than one count but fewer than ten. This rearrangement joins TRBV28 to TRBJ2-1, with 8 nucleotides matching TRBD2. Germline-derived CDR1 and CDR2 are MDHEN and SYDVKM. The length of the CDR3 is 14 residues. Losses at the gene ends were 6 bases for V and 8 bases for J; bases not matched to a gene: 9. CDR3 region: CASRGRTSIHEQFF. DNA of the CDR3: TGTGCCAGCAGGGGCAGGACTAGCATCCATGAGCAGTTCTTC.

The sample holds a few counts of this clonotype. V and J are TRBV14 and TRBJ2-3; TRBD2 matches at 10 bases. The CDR3 spans 17 residues. In germline, CDR1 is SGHDN, CDR2 FVKESK. V was clipped by 0 bases and J by 3 bases; unmatched bases: 6. The CDR3 DNA reads TGTGCCAGCAGCCAAGATTGGGCTAGCGGGGGAACAGATACGCAGTATTTT. It yields the protein CASSQDWASGGTDTQYF.

This clonotype was detected a few times. The rearrangement links TRBV28 to TRBJ1-2, with D possibly being TRBD1 (6 bases). CDR1 is MDHEN and CDR2 is SYDVKM in the germline V gene. Trimming stripped 10 bases from V and 4 bases from J, with 16 bases between. The CDR3 is made up of 13 amino acids. As DNA, the CDR3 is TGTGCCACCGGACAGCTCCCGGGCTATGGCTACACCTTC. The encoded protein is CATGQLPGYGYTF.